Listed here are 25 T cell receptor beta chains from one sample, sequenced in a study of OX40 agonist ivuxolimab in advanced cancers. Assay used: immunoSEQ multiplex PCR; TCRdb lists only in-frame clones, some missing. This sample has some 43,000 clones, with about 95% found just once. The sequenced sample was CD4+ or CD8+ T cells sorted from blood, obtained in a trial of the OX40 agonist ivuxolimab. Receptors were obtained from an adult with an advanced solid tumor such as melanoma, head and neck, liver or kidney cancer.

J is TRBJ2-1 and V is TRBV7-3, with 8 bases lining up with TRBD2. The CDR3 is made up of 15 amino acids. V dropped 5 bases and J dropped 2; count of bases not matched to a gene: 5. CDR1 SGHTA and CDR2 FQGTGA come from the germline V gene. The CDR3 sequence: CASSPVAGPYNEQFF. For the CDR3, the DNA is TGTGCCAGCAGCCCAGTAGCGGGACCCTACAATGAGCAGTTCTTC.

J is TRBJ2-7 and V is TRBV5-6; D may be TRBD1 or TRBD2 (5 bases each). This CDR3 contains 15 residues. The germline V and J ends were trimmed by 0 bases and 2 bases, with 12 bases remaining between them. CDR1 and CDR2 from the germline V gene are SGHDT and YYEEEE. The CDR3 bases are TGTGCCAGCAGCTTGGCGGTTGGGACCCCCTACGAGCAGTACTTC. As protein: CASSLAVGTPYEQYF. The whole variable domain, filled in from reference TRBV5-6 and TRBJ2-7, reads DAGVTQSPTHLIKTRGQQVTLRCSPKSGHDTVSWYQQALGQGPQFIFQYYEEEERQRGNFPDRFSGHQFPNYSSELNVNALLLGDSALYLCASSLAVGTPYEQYFGPGTRLTVT.

The gene calls are TRBV30 and TRBJ2-1; 10 bases align to TRBD2. CDR1 is GTSNPN and CDR2 is SVGIG in the germline V gene (reference sequence). After removal of 2 bases from V and 9 bases from J, the junction contained 7 bases not matched to a gene. This CDR3 spans 14 amino acids. The CDR3 sequence is CAWSLTSGAPEQFF. For the CDR3, the DNA is TGTGCCTGGAGTCTAACTAGCGGGGCCCCTGAGCAGTTCTTC.

The chain joins TRBV30 to TRBJ1-1, with D possibly matching TRBD1 (6 bases). CDR1 and CDR2 (germline): GTSNPN, SVGIG (reference sequence). The CDR3 consists of 15 residues. The V end was cut by 2 bases, the J end by 4 bases, with 17 bases between. CDR3 DNA sequence: TGTGCCTGGAGTCCGGAGCCAGGGGTACTCACTGAAGCTTTCTTT. Its protein product is CAWSPEPGVLTEAFF.

This chain uses TRBV7-8 with TRBJ2-3; no clear D. CDR3 length: 14 residues. The germline V gene encodes CDR1 SGHVS and CDR2 FQNEAQ. The V and J ends lost 5 bases and 2 bases respectively, with 11 bases between them. CDR3 region: CASSPGVVTDTQYF. CDR3 coding DNA: TGTGCCAGCAGCCCAGGAGTAGTCACAGATACGCAGTATTTT.

This clone has only one observation. The chain recombines TRBV19 with TRBJ2-7; TRBD2 matches 7 bases. The germline gives CDR1 LNHDA, CDR2 SQIVND (reference sequence). The CDR3 length is 15 residues. V was pared by 3 bases and J by 1 base, with 6 bases of the junction left unmatched. The CDR3 bases are TGTGCCAGTAGTATTGAGGCGGGAGTTTCCTACGAGCAGTACTTC. This gives the protein CASSIEAGVSYEQYF.

The chain recombines TRBV27 with TRBJ2-1; TRBD2 matches 13 bases. Germline V gene sequence: CDR1 MNHEY, CDR2 SMNVEV (reference sequence). After removal of 6 bases from V and 10 bases from J, the junction contained 6 bases not matched to a gene. The CDR3 contains 14 residues. CDR3 bases: TGTGCCAGCAGACTAGCGGGAGGGCACCAAGAGCAGTTCTTC. As protein: CASRLAGGHQEQFF.

The chain employs TRBV7-9 and TRBJ1-4; no clear D gene. V was trimmed by 5 bases and J by 0 bases, leaving 7 bases between them. The CDR3 loop spans 14 amino acids. The germline V gene encodes CDR1 SEHNR and CDR2 FQNEAQ (reference sequence). DNA of the CDR3: TGTGCCAGCAGCCGGACTGCAACTAATGAAAAACTGTTTTTT. Translated, it gives CASSRTATNEKLFF.

The chain is built from TRBV5-1 and TRBJ2-7; D remains unclear. Germline CDR1 reads SGHRS; CDR2 reads YFSETQ. V lost 5 bases and J 1 base, leaving 10 bases between the germline ends. This CDR3 is 13 amino acids long. The CDR3 DNA is TGCGCCAGCAGGATTTCCCCGTCCTACGAGCAGTACTTC. This sequence encodes CASRISPSYEQYF.

The chain recombines TRBV12-1 with TRBJ1-5. TRBV12-1 is marked as a pseudogene. This CDR3 is built from 16 residues. The CDR3 sequence is CASSPVRGTINQPQHF. DNA of the CDR3: TGTGCCAGCAGCCCCGTTCGGGGTACCATTAATCAGCCCCAGCATTTT.

This rearrangement joins TRBV5-4 to TRBJ2-1; tentative D call: TRBD2 (5 bases). The germline V and J ends were trimmed by 0 bases and 8 bases, with 12 bases remaining between them. The CDR3 contains 14 residues. Germline CDR1 and CDR2: SGHNT and YYREEE (reference sequence). The CDR3 coding sequence is TGTGCCAGCAGCTTGGCCTCTAGCATTCATGAGCAGTTCTTC. This encodes CASSLASSIHEQFF.

The V call is TRBV28, the J call TRBJ1-2, with a tentative D call TRBD1 (5 bases). V gave up 7 bases and J gave up 8 bases, with 20 bases separating them. The CDR3 has 14 amino acids. Looked up from germline, CDR1 is MDHEN and CDR2 is SYDVKM. The CDR3 coding sequence is TGTGCCAGCACCAAGGGGATGGGCGGCTACGGCTACACCTTC. Protein product: CASTKGMGGYGYTF.

The sample holds one count of this clone. DNA of the CDR3: TGTGCCAGCAGTTTTCCAGCCCCGGAGCAGTACTTC. Protein sequence: CASSFPAPEQYF. V is TRBV28 and J is TRBJ2-7; D remains unclear. CDR1 is MDHEN, CDR2 SYDVKM, per germline. V shed 3 bases and J shed 7 bases, with 10 bases lying between them. The CDR3 covers 12 residues.

V is TRBV9 and J is TRBJ2-1; D perhaps matches TRBD1 (5 bases). Germline V CDR1 and CDR2: SGDLS, YYNGEE. Trimming shortened V by 0 bases and J by 7 bases, and 14 bases separated the two germline ends. The CDR3 has 15 amino acids. The CDR3 DNA follows: TGTGCCAGCAGCGTAGAGGGGTCGCCCCGGAATGAGCAGTTCTTC. Translation: CASSVEGSPRNEQFF. Full variable domain (remainder filled in from reference TRBV9 and TRBJ2-1): DSGVTQTPKHLITATGQRVTLRCSPRSGDLSVYWYQQSLDQGLQFLIQYYNGEERAKGNILERFSAQQFPDLHSELNLSSLELGDSALYFCASSVEGSPRNEQFFGPGTRLTVL.

V and J are TRBV5-1 and TRBJ1-3; D is unresolved. The germline V gene encodes CDR1 SGHRS and CDR2 YFSETQ. With 0 bases removed from V and 14 bases from J, the gap between germline ends came to 12 bases. There are 12 residues in the CDR3. CDR3 nucleotide sequence: TGCGCCAGCAGCTTGGCGGGCAGCCCTGTATATTTT. Encoded protein: CASSLAGSPVYF.

The gene calls are TRBV11-2 and TRBJ1-2, with a tentative D call TRBD1 (5 bases). Germline lookup yields CDR1 SGHAT and CDR2 FQNNGV. Trimming took 1 base from V and 2 from J, leaving 14 bases between them. This CDR3 comprises 16 residues. The chain's CDR3 is CASSLGWGKLNYGYTF. CDR3 in DNA: TGTGCCAGCAGCTTAGGATGGGGGAAGTTAAACTATGGCTACACCTTC.

The chain joins TRBV6-5 to TRBJ2-7; the match to TRBD2 covers 7 bases. The germline gives CDR1 MNHEY, CDR2 SVGAGI. The CDR3 length is 15 residues. V shed 1 base and J 0 bases; nucleotides not matched to a gene: 3. The CDR3 protein is CASSYWRESSYEQYF. CDR3 DNA sequence: TGTGCCAGCAGTTACTGGCGGGAGAGCTCCTACGAGCAGTACTTC.

The chain couples TRBV7-8 to TRBJ1-4, with TRBD1 identical over 9 bases. V was pared by 2 bases and J by 4 bases, with 5 bases of the junction left unmatched. Germline assignment: CDR1 SGHVS and CDR2 FQNEAQ. The CDR3 is 16 amino acids. The CDR3 DNA follows: TGTGCCAGCAGCTTAAACAGGGGGCGGAGTAATGAAAAACTGTTTTTT. Its protein is CASSLNRGRSNEKLFF.

This chain connects TRBV19 to TRBJ2-7; the match to TRBD2 covers 8 bases. V dropped 3 bases and J dropped 0; count of bases not matched to a gene: 7. Germline V gene data show CDR1 as LNHDA and CDR2 as SQIVND (reference sequence). The CDR3 has 16 residues. The CDR3 bases are TGTGCCAGTAGTATCATGACTAGCGACGACTCCTACGAGCAGTACTTC. Protein product: CASSIMTSDDSYEQYF.

The rearrangement links TRBV10-2 to TRBJ2-7, with D unclear. Trimming stripped 7 bases from V and 1 base from J, with 11 bases between. The CDR3 loop spans 13 amino acids. The germline CDR1 and CDR2 sequences are WSHSY and SAAADI. The CDR3 nucleotides are TGCGCCAGCACAGTCCAGACGTCCTACGAGCAGTACTTC. This gives the protein CASTVQTSYEQYF.

The chain is built from TRBV7-9 and TRBJ2-7; D ambiguous. V was clipped by 5 bases and J by 2 bases, with 7 bases between them. The CDR3 sequence is 12 residues long. Germline CDR1 SEHNR, CDR2 FQNEAQ (reference sequence). CDR3 in DNA: TGTGCCAGCAGCCCGACGGCCTACGAGCAGTACTTC. Its translation: CASSPTAYEQYF.

J is TRBJ1-6 and V is TRBV27; no firm D call. The CDR3 consists of 16 residues. The germline gives CDR1 MNHEY, CDR2 SMNVEV (reference sequence). Trimming stripped 1 base from V and 0 bases from J, with 7 bases between. The CDR3 is CASSLYSSSYNSPLHF. Written as DNA, the CDR3 is TGTGCCAGCAGTTTATACAGCAGCTCCTATAATTCACCCCTCCACTTT.

J is TRBJ2-1 and V is TRBV14, with D uncertain. The germline CDR1 and CDR2 sequences are SGHDN and FVKESK. Trimming cost V 4 bases and J 0 bases, with 10 bases left between them. This CDR3 contains 15 residues. The CDR3 DNA reads as TGTGCCAGCAGCCTTCGGGTGGCCTCCTACAATGAGCAGTTCTTC. It translates to CASSLRVASYNEQFF.

J is TRBJ2-1 and V is TRBV7-9; 14 nucleotides match TRBD2. V lost 0 bases, J lost 4 bases, and 8 bases stayed unmatched. CDR1 is SEHNR, CDR2 FQNEAQ, per germline (reference sequence). The CDR3 is 19 residues long. The CDR3: CASSLAFWTSGRTYNEQFF. CDR3 in DNA: TGTGCCAGCAGCTTAGCCTTCTGGACTAGCGGGAGGACGTACAATGAGCAGTTCTTC.

The rearrangement uses TRBV6-6 and TRBJ2-3; the match to TRBD2 covers 8 bases. Per the germline V gene, CDR1 is MNHNY and CDR2 is SVGAGI (reference sequence). Trimming cost V 6 bases and J 4 bases; bases outside gene matches: 12. This CDR3 comprises 16 residues. In DNA, the CDR3 is TGTGCCAGCAGCTATACACTGACTAGCGCCCCAGATACGCAGTATTTT. Protein sequence: CASSYTLTSAPDTQYF.